This T cell receptor (beta chain) was recorded in a study of CD8+ T cells in alopecia areata. Study-level results: Having just one nonresponder leaves the connection between baseline CD8+ expansion and response unresolved.

cDNA prepared by RNA extraction and subsequent reverse transcription served as the template for sequencing. Measured with immunoSEQ multiplex PCR; TCRdb has only the in-frame clones, and not every one. The sample yields about 120,000 clones, around 56% seen once. As to treatment: oral pan-JAK inhibitor, 5-10 mg twice daily. Researchers took lesional scalp punch biopsies and peripheral blood from people who were alopecia areata patients. Concerning this clone itself: Antigen unknown.

Sequences were derived from CD4+ T cells sorted from blood, sampled at week 4, from a patient treated with tofacitinib. This clonotype was obtained from a human donor with alopecia areata.

The CDR3 protein is CSVEGRGYEQYF. CDR3 nucleotide sequence: TGCAGCGTTGAAGGCAGGGGTTACGAGCAGTACTTC. The chain carries TRBV29-1 and TRBJ2-7, with D possibly being TRBD1 (6 bases). The CDR3 length is 12 residues. Trimming removed 1 base at V and 4 bases at J, with 8 bases between. Germline V lookup: CDR1 SQVTM, CDR2 ANQGSEA.